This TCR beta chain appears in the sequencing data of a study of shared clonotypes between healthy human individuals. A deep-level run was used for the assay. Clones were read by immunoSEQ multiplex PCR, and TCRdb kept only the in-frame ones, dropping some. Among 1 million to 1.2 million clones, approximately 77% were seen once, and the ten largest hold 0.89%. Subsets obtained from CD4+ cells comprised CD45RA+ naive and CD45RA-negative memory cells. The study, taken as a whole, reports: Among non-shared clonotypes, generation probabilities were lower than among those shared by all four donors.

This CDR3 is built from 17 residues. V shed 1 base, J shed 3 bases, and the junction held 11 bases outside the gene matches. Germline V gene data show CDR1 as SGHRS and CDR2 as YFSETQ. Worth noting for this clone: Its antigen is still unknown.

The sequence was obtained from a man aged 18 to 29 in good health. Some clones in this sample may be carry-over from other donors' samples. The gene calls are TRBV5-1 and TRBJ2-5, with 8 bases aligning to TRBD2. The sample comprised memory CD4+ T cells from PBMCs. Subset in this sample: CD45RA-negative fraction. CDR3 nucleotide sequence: TGCGCCAGCAGCTTGAATGGGCCGGGACTAGGGAAAGAGACCCAGTACTTC. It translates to CASSLNGPGLGKETQYF.